These 31 T cell receptor beta chains originate from one sample sequenced in a study of graft-versus-host responses after intestinal transplantation. No antigen is known for these receptors. Generated by immunoSEQ multiplex PCR, the TCRdb table keeps only in-frame clones and is missing some. Here the sample spans some 90,000 clones, 80% to 95% being singletons. The sample in question was unstimulated CD8+ T cells sorted from spleen or lymph node cells, obtained before intestinal transplant. Source of these receptors: a human donor who received an intestinal transplant.

Written as DNA, the CDR3 is TGTGCCAGCTCTCCAACGGGAGACTGCGAGCAGTACTTC. The encoded protein is CASSPTGDCEQYF. The chain carries TRBV18 and TRBJ2-7; possibly TRBD2 for D (6 bases). The CDR3 spans 13 residues. CDR1 and CDR2 from the germline V gene are KGHSH and LQKENI. V gave up 6 bases and J gave up 6 bases, with 15 bases separating them.

The chain employs TRBV6-1 and TRBJ1-2; no definite D call. Germline V CDR1 and CDR2: MNHNS, SASEGT. This CDR3 comprises 13 residues. V lost 1 base and J lost 0, with 3 bases in between. Here the CDR3 reads CASSEGPNYGYTF. DNA for the CDR3: TGTGCCAGCAGTGAAGGCCCTAACTATGGCTACACCTTC.

The CDR3 nucleotides are TGTGCCAGCAGTTCGACAGATACTGAAGAGACCCAGTACTTC. Translating it yields CASSSTDTEETQYF. V and J are TRBV27 and TRBJ2-5; a weak D match, TRBD1 (5 bases). Germline assignment: CDR1 MNHEY and CDR2 SMNVEV (reference sequence). The CDR3 loop spans 14 amino acids. Trimming pared 4 bases from V and 3 bases from J, leaving 12 bases between.

This clone was observed once. V and J are TRBV7-9 and TRBJ2-5, with 12 bases lining up with TRBD1. V was pared by 3 bases and J by 3 bases, with 8 bases of the junction left unmatched. The CDR3 consists of 17 residues. Germline V gene lookup returns CDR1 SEHNR and CDR2 FQNEAQ (reference sequence). The CDR3 loop reads CASSFGGQGASEETQYF. DNA of the CDR3: TGTGCCAGCAGCTTTGGGGGACAGGGGGCATCGGAAGAGACCCAGTACTTC.

The J gene is TRBJ2-3, the V gene TRBV10-2; TRBD2 aligns across 10 bases. V shed 4 bases and J 5 bases; nucleotides not matched to a gene: 6. The CDR3 covers 15 residues. Germline CDR1 reads WSHSY; CDR2 reads SAAADI. CDR3 sequence: CASSVLAGVGDTQYF. The CDR3 nucleotides are TGCGCCAGCAGTGTCCTAGCGGGAGTAGGAGATACGCAGTATTTT.

J is TRBJ2-1 and V is TRBV27; 10 bases fit TRBD2. The V gene end was trimmed by 3 bases and the J gene end by 3 bases; junction bases not matched to a gene: 2. The CDR3 covers 15 residues. Germline CDR1 is MNHEY and CDR2 is SMNVEV (reference sequence). This CDR3 is CASSFVAGGYNEQFF. In nucleotides, the CDR3 is TGTGCCAGCAGTTTTGTAGCGGGGGGCTACAATGAGCAGTTCTTC.

V and J are TRBV27 and TRBJ2-7; no firm D call. The germline gives CDR1 MNHEY, CDR2 SMNVEV (reference sequence). V was shortened by 0 bases and J by 3 bases, with 9 bases between the two germline ends. The CDR3 extends over 14 amino acids. CDR3 in amino acids: CASSLSDPSYEQYF. The DNA for the CDR3 is TGTGCCAGCAGTTTATCTGACCCGAGCTACGAGCAGTACTTC.

This chain connects TRBV2 to TRBJ2-7; TRBD2 matches 8 bases. Germline assignment: CDR1 SNHLY and CDR2 FYNNEI. Trimming took 3 bases from V and 3 from J; bases not matched to a gene: 4. The CDR3 runs to 14 residues. This chain's CDR3 is CASSEVAGNYEQYF. The CDR3, as DNA: TGTGCCAGCAGTGAGGTAGCGGGAAACTACGAGCAGTACTTC.

The chain is built from TRBV28 and TRBJ2-1, with 9 bases identical to TRBD2. This CDR3 is built from 17 residues. Germline V gene lookup returns CDR1 MDHEN and CDR2 SYDVKM. V trimming: 5 bases; J trimming: 7 bases; junction bases outside the gene matches: 15. The CDR3 sequence is CASSPRVYLAGMNEQFF. For the CDR3, the DNA is TGTGCCAGCAGTCCGCGGGTGTATCTAGCGGGAATGAATGAGCAGTTCTTC.

The genes are TRBV7-6 and TRBJ1-1, with a weak D call TRBD1 (6 bases). CDR3 length: 14 amino acids. Trimming pared 5 bases from V and 1 base from J, leaving 11 bases between. Germline V gene data show CDR1 as SGHVS and CDR2 as FNYEAQ. CDR3 DNA: TGTGCCAGCAGCCCAGGGGCGGCGAACACTGAAGCTTTCTTT. This translates into CASSPGAANTEAFF.

This clone was detected only a few times. The chain couples TRBV9 to TRBJ1-2, with D possibly matching TRBD1 (6 bases). Germline V gene lookup returns CDR1 SGDLS and CDR2 YYNGEE. The CDR3 loop spans 16 amino acids. V shed 3 bases and J shed 4 bases, with 19 bases lying between them. DNA of the CDR3: TGTGCCAGCAGCGAGAGCATCTCAGGGGACCTCTATGGCTACACCTTC. This sequence encodes CASSESISGDLYGYTF.

The chain links TRBV13 to TRBJ2-7; 7 nucleotides agree with TRBD2. J gave up 5 bases and V 6 bases, and 13 bases lay outside the gene matches. Germline V gene sequence: CDR1 PRHDT, CDR2 FYEKMQ (reference sequence). The CDR3 totals 15 residues. The CDR3 region has the DNA TGTGCCAGCAGTTATACCCGCGGGAGTGGCGACGAGCAGTACTTC. Translating it yields CASSYTRGSGDEQYF.

This chain uses TRBV13 with TRBJ2-7; the D gene is possibly TRBD1 (6 bases). The CDR3 contains 16 residues. Germline assignment: CDR1 PRHDT and CDR2 FYEKMQ (reference sequence). Trimming cost V 5 bases and J 6 bases, with 23 bases left between them. DNA of the CDR3: TGTGCCAGCAGCCAGACCGGGACAAAGGCCTCGGGCGAGCAGTACTTC. It translates to CASSQTGTKASGEQYF.

The CDR3 DNA follows: TGCGCCAGCAGCCGCCTCAAGGGACTAGCGTTTCCAGATACGCAGTATTTT. Its protein is CASSRLKGLAFPDTQYF. The chain has TRBV4-1 and TRBJ2-3; 10 positions agree with TRBD2. The CDR3 runs to 17 residues. Germline loops: CDR1 MGHRA, CDR2 YSYEKL. Trimming at V came to 4 bases and at J to 4 bases, leaving 11 bases not matched to a gene.

V is TRBV19 and J is TRBJ2-7; the match to TRBD1 covers 8 bases. With 0 bases clipped from V and 6 bases from J, the junction kept 7 bases outside the gene matches. Germline V gene data show CDR1 as LNHDA and CDR2 as SQIVND (reference sequence). The CDR3 consists of 15 residues. The CDR3 region is CASSIEGTGPFEQYF. The CDR3 coding sequence is TGTGCCAGTAGTATAGAAGGGACAGGTCCCTTCGAGCAGTACTTC.

The genes are TRBV6-1 and TRBJ1-1, with D tentatively TRBD1 (6 bases). The CDR3 has 15 amino acids. V gave up 2 bases and J gave up 0 bases, with 10 bases separating them. Looked up from germline, CDR1 is MNHNS and CDR2 is SASEGT. The CDR3 spells CASSEYRALNTEAFF. CDR3 nucleotides: TGTGCCAGCAGTGAATACAGGGCTTTGAACACTGAAGCTTTCTTT.

The chain has TRBV4-1 and TRBJ2-1; no reliable D call. V was clipped by 1 base and J by 0 bases, with 13 bases between them. The CDR3 sequence is 17 residues long. Germline V gene data show CDR1 as MGHRA and CDR2 as YSYEKL. The CDR3 sequence is CASSQVVTVSSYNEQFF. Here the CDR3 DNA reads TGCGCCAGCAGCCAAGTAGTAACGGTCAGCTCCTACAATGAGCAGTTCTTC.

This clone was detected only once. V is TRBV13 and J is TRBJ2-1; TRBD2 might be the D (6 bases). The CDR3 length is 16 residues. Trimming stripped 4 bases from V and 1 base from J, with 14 bases between. Germline V gives CDR1 PRHDT, CDR2 FYEKMQ (reference sequence). The CDR3: CASSSEEEGSYNEQFF. The DNA of the CDR3 is TGTGCCAGCAGCTCCGAGGAGGAGGGGTCCTACAATGAGCAGTTCTTC.

The rearrangement uses TRBV13 and TRBJ2-1; 9 bases line up with TRBD1. In germline, CDR1 is PRHDT, CDR2 FYEKMQ (reference sequence). V lost 5 bases, J lost 2 bases, and 7 bases stayed unmatched. The CDR3 runs 16 residues. Here the CDR3 DNA reads TGTGCCAGCAGCCCGGAGGACAGGGGAACCTACAATGAGCAGTTCTTC. It translates to CASSPEDRGTYNEQFF.

The chain carries TRBV6-1 and TRBJ2-7, with TRBD1 as a possible D gene (5 bases). The CDR3 runs 14 residues. Germline CDR1 reads MNHNS; CDR2 reads SASEGT. With 2 bases removed from V and 3 bases from J, the gap between germline ends came to 11 bases. The chain's CDR3 is CASSEYGRVYEQYF. The CDR3 nucleotides read TGTGCCAGCAGTGAATACGGCAGGGTCTACGAGCAGTACTTC.

V and J are TRBV4-1 and TRBJ2-1; 12 nucleotides line up with TRBD2. CDR1 and CDR2 (germline): MGHRA, YSYEKL. The CDR3 has 17 residues. With 0 bases clipped from V and 8 bases from J, the junction kept 8 bases outside the gene matches. The CDR3 DNA is TGCGCCAGCAGCCAAGATCCGGCTAGCGGGGGGGTGGATGAGCAGTTCTTC. Translation: CASSQDPASGGVDEQFF.

The chain employs TRBV27 and TRBJ2-7; 9 nucleotides line up with TRBD1. Germline V gives CDR1 MNHEY, CDR2 SMNVEV (reference sequence). The CDR3 spans 13 residues. Losses at the gene ends were 8 bases for V and 7 bases for J; bases not matched to a gene: 9. Here the CDR3 reads CASRQGGLGEQYF. The CDR3 DNA sequence: TGTGCCAGCCGACAGGGGGGGCTGGGGGAGCAGTACTTC.

This chain links TRBV7-9 with TRBJ2-7, with D perhaps TRBD1 or TRBD2 (5 bases each). V was clipped by 4 bases and J by 2 bases, with 27 bases between them. This CDR3 region has 19 residues. From germline, CDR1 is SEHNR and CDR2 FQNEAQ (reference sequence). The CDR3, as DNA: TGTGCCAGCAGCTCCCACGTGAGTGGGGGTTGGGGCCAAACCTACGAGCAGTACTTC. As protein: CASSSHVSGGWGQTYEQYF.

This chain uses TRBV10-3 with TRBJ2-1; 8 positions match TRBD2. V was clipped by 8 bases and J by 5 bases; unmatched bases: 17. Germline V gene sequence: CDR1 ENHRY, CDR2 SYGVKD. The CDR3 contains 17 residues. CDR3 protein: CAIRTSPTATLDNEQFF. The CDR3, as DNA: TGTGCCATCCGGACTAGCCCCACCGCCACTCTGGACAATGAGCAGTTCTTC.

The rearrangement links TRBV6-5 to TRBJ1-1, with a possible D match to TRBD1 (6 bases). Germline V lookup: CDR1 MNHEY, CDR2 SVGAGI. V was shortened by 6 bases and J by 6 bases, with 20 bases between the two germline ends. This CDR3 has 15 residues. The CDR3: CASSEVGTLGAEAFF. The CDR3 DNA reads TGTGCCAGCAGCGAGGTGGGGACATTGGGCGCTGAAGCTTTCTTT.

The chain is built from TRBV6-4 and TRBJ2-3; 11 bases match TRBD2. Per the germline V gene, CDR1 is MRHNA and CDR2 is SNTAGT. V was pared by 5 bases and J by 4 bases, with 5 bases of the junction left unmatched. This CDR3 region has 15 residues. The CDR3 here is CASSFSGGAADTQYF. DNA of the CDR3: TGTGCCAGCAGTTTTAGCGGGGGGGCCGCAGATACGCAGTATTTT.

Only a few counts were recorded for this clone. The V and J genes are TRBV7-9 and TRBJ1-1, with D perhaps matching TRBD1 (5 bases). The CDR3 runs to 15 residues. From germline, CDR1 is SEHNR and CDR2 FQNEAQ (reference sequence). V shed 2 bases and J shed 0 bases, with 10 bases lying between them. The CDR3 spells CASSLSDSLNTEAFF. The CDR3 DNA is TGTGCCAGCAGCTTAAGTGACAGTTTGAACACTGAAGCTTTCTTT. Variable domain in full (rest from reference TRBV7-9 and TRBJ1-1): DTGVSQNPRHKITKRGQNVTFRCDPISEHNRLYWYRQTLGQGPEFLTYFQNEAQLEKSRLLSDRFSAERPKGSFSTLEIQRTEQGDSAMYLCASSLSDSLNTEAFFGQGTRLTVV.

Details on this clone: One junction end disagrees with the germline gene, perhaps due to a read error. The chain is built from TRBV9 and TRBJ2-1; TRBD2 aligns across 9 bases. Germline-derived CDR1 and CDR2 are SGDLS and YYNGEE. The CDR3 runs 16 residues. For the CDR3, the DNA is TGTGCCTGCAGCCCCAGTGGCGGGAGGGGGGGCAATGAGCAGTTCTTC. It yields the protein CACSPSGGRGGNEQFF.

This chain connects TRBV11-2 to TRBJ2-7; TRBD2 might be the D (6 bases). The CDR3 loop spans 14 amino acids. Trimming removed 5 bases at V and 5 bases at J, with 16 bases between. The germline gives CDR1 SGHAT, CDR2 FQNNGV. The CDR3 region has the DNA TGTGCCAGCAGCGTTCCGACGGAGGGTCACGAGCAGTACTTC. As protein: CASSVPTEGHEQYF.

The rearrangement joins TRBV13 to TRBJ2-3; D might be TRBD1 (6 bases). The CDR3 loop spans 16 amino acids. V was pared by 1 base and J by 3 bases, with 14 bases between. CDR1 is PRHDT and CDR2 is FYEKMQ in the germline V gene (reference sequence). The CDR3 sequence: CASSLEAQGGTDTQYF. CDR3 DNA sequence: TGTGCCAGCAGCTTAGAGGCACAGGGTGGGACAGATACGCAGTATTTT.

The chain combines TRBV21-1 with TRBJ1-6. TRBV21-1 is reported as a pseudogene. This CDR3 is 14 amino acids long. Here the CDR3 reads CASSKEGGNSPLHF. The CDR3 region has the DNA TGTGCCAGCAGCAAAGAGGGGGGTAATTCACCCCTCCACTTT.